Below are 28 T cell receptor beta chains sequenced from a single sample in a study of cytomegalovirus exposure and HLA in healthy donors. Libraries were prepared by immunoSEQ multiplex PCR; TCRdb keeps only in-frame clonotypes and omits some of them. Seen here are some 250,000 clones, around 89% observed once, and the top ten hold under 0.45%. Sequenced input: PBMCs. These receptors were taken from a woman between 18 and 29 years old in good health and CMV-seronegative.

The chain carries TRBV18 and TRBJ2-7, with 7 bases aligning to TRBD1. CDR1 KGHSH and CDR2 LQKENI come from the germline V gene. The CDR3 runs to 14 residues. The junction had 5 bases not matched to a gene; V was cut back by 3 bases and J by 3 bases. The DNA of the CDR3 is TGTGCCAGCTCACCTGACAGGGTTATCTACGAGCAGTACTTC. The encoded protein is CASSPDRVIYEQYF.

This chain joins TRBV5-4 and TRBJ2-5, with TRBD1 matching over 12 bases. Germline lookup yields CDR1 SGHNT and CDR2 YYREEE (reference sequence). The V segment lost 0 bases and the J segment 1 base; nucleotides outside the gene matches: 4. This CDR3 comprises 17 residues. CDR3 region: CASSLEGQGAIQETQYF. Written as DNA, the CDR3 is TGTGCCAGCAGCTTGGAGGGACAGGGGGCTATCCAAGAGACCCAGTACTTC.

The chain recombines TRBV19 with TRBJ2-7, with no clear D. V lost 4 bases and J lost 2, with 12 bases in between. CDR1 is LNHDA and CDR2 is SQIVND in the germline V gene (reference sequence). The CDR3 covers 14 residues. In DNA form, the CDR3 reads TGTGCCAGTAGTACCGCCGGCACAGCCTACGAGCAGTACTTC. Its translation: CASSTAGTAYEQYF.

This chain links TRBV18 with TRBJ1-1, with D possibly matching TRBD1 (6 bases). Germline loops: CDR1 KGHSH, CDR2 LQKENI. Trimming removed 3 bases at V and 3 bases at J, with 8 bases between. This CDR3 has 13 residues. The CDR3 loop reads CASSPAGDTEAFF. The CDR3 DNA sequence: TGTGCCAGCTCACCGGCAGGGGACACTGAAGCTTTCTTT.

This chain links TRBV29-1 with TRBJ2-5, with D possibly matching TRBD2 (6 bases). Germline loops: CDR1 SQVTM, CDR2 ANQGSEA. CDR3 length: 14 amino acids. V gave up 2 bases and J gave up 2 bases, with 12 bases separating them. The CDR3: CSVELATQQETQYF. The CDR3 bases are TGCAGCGTTGAACTAGCGACTCAGCAAGAGACCCAGTACTTC.

V is TRBV28 and J is TRBJ1-3; tentative D call: TRBD1 (6 bases). Germline V gene lookup returns CDR1 MDHEN and CDR2 SYDVKM. Between the trimmed V and J ends, which lost 10 bases and 2 bases, there was a span of 12 bases. The CDR3 sequence is 13 residues long. CDR3 nucleotide sequence: TGTGCCATACAGGGTTCTGCTGGAAACACCATATATTTT. Protein sequence: CAIQGSAGNTIYF.

The gene calls are TRBV7-8 and TRBJ1-4; 8 nucleotides agree with TRBD1. V trimming: 2 bases; J trimming: 5 bases; junction bases outside the gene matches: 4. Germline CDR1 is SGHVS and CDR2 is FQNEAQ. The CDR3 has 15 residues. CDR3 sequence: CASSLRDRQNEKLFF. CDR3 coding DNA: TGTGCCAGCAGCTTAAGGGACAGGCAGAATGAAAAACTGTTTTTT.

The chain links TRBV4-1 to TRBJ2-3; 7 bases map to TRBD2. The germline V gene has CDR1 MGHRA and CDR2 YSYEKL. V was pared by 5 bases and J by 5 bases, with 7 bases of the junction left unmatched. The CDR3 runs to 14 residues. The DNA for the CDR3 is TGCGCCAGCAGCTTCGGGGGGTCTGGAGATACGCAGTATTTT. Translated, it gives CASSFGGSGDTQYF.

The V gene is TRBV5-6, the J gene TRBJ1-3; 8 bases map to TRBD1. This CDR3 contains 13 residues. V lost 4 bases to trimming and J lost 4 bases; unmatched junction nucleotides: 1. The V gene's germline CDR1 is SGHDT and CDR2 YYEEEE. CDR3 residues: CASSQGAGNTIYF. CDR3 DNA: TGTGCCAGCAGCCAGGGGGCGGGAAACACCATATATTTT.

A single count supports this clone. The chain uses TRBV25-1 and TRBJ2-3, with a weak D call TRBD2 (6 bases). The CDR3 has 15 amino acids. Deletions cut 2 bases from V and 6 bases from J, with 15 bases between. Germline CDR1 and CDR2: MGHDK and SYGVNS. CDR3 in amino acids: CASSERTRAGDTQYF. The CDR3, as DNA: TGTGCCAGCAGTGAAAGGACTCGCGCGGGGGATACGCAGTATTTT.

This chain links TRBV5-1 with TRBJ1-1, with a possible D match to TRBD1 (6 bases). Germline V CDR1 and CDR2: SGHRS, YFSETQ. The CDR3 is 16 amino acids. The V end lost 1 base, the J end lost 4 bases, and 17 bases lay between the germline ends. CDR3 in amino acids: CASSLLAGEISTEAFF. The CDR3 coding sequence is TGCGCCAGCAGCTTGCTTGCAGGGGAGATATCCACTGAAGCTTTCTTT.

V gene TRBV27 combines with J gene TRBJ2-7, with a weak D call TRBD1 (6 bases). Germline values: CDR1 MNHEY, CDR2 SMNVEV (reference sequence). CDR3 length: 17 amino acids. V shed 5 bases and J shed 2 bases, with 22 bases lying between them. In nucleotides, the CDR3 is TGTGCCAGCAGTGGGACACAGCCGAAAACCAACCCCTACGAGCAGTACTTC. It encodes CASSGTQPKTNPYEQYF.

CDR3 sequence: CASSLNRERDGYTF. The CDR3 DNA follows: TGCGCCAGCAGCTTGAACAGGGAGAGGGATGGCTACACCTTC. The chain employs TRBV5-1 and TRBJ1-2; possibly TRBD1 for D (6 bases). The CDR3 runs to 14 residues. With 1 base removed from V and 6 bases from J, the gap between germline ends came to 13 bases. Germline CDR1 is SGHRS and CDR2 is YFSETQ.

The genes are TRBV29-1 and TRBJ1-1; perhaps TRBD1 as D (5 bases). CDR1 SQVTM and CDR2 ANQGSEA come from the germline V gene. Trimming pared 6 bases from V and 2 bases from J, leaving 10 bases between. The CDR3 runs 12 residues. The CDR3 region is CSVNRGNTEAFF. The CDR3, as DNA: TGCAGCGTGAATAGGGGCAACACTGAAGCTTTCTTT.

V is TRBV11-2 and J is TRBJ2-5; maybe TRBD1 (5 bases). The CDR3 has 15 amino acids. The V end lost 6 bases, the J end lost 3 bases, and 17 bases lay between the germline ends. CDR1 SGHAT and CDR2 FQNNGV come from the germline V gene. As DNA, the CDR3 is TGTGCCAGCAGGAACAGGATCGAGAGAGAAGAGACCCAGTACTTC. Protein: CASRNRIEREETQYF.

The CDR3 nucleotides read TGTGCCAGCGGAGGTGCCAGGACCACAACTAATGAAAAACTGTTTTTT. It codes for CASGGARTTTNEKLFF. The chain carries TRBV2 and TRBJ1-4; no clear D. The CDR3 is 16 residues long. Trimming pared 8 bases from V and 0 bases from J, leaving 16 bases between. CDR1 is SNHLY and CDR2 is FYNNEI in the germline V gene.

CDR3 protein: CASSYRGAYNEQYF. The CDR3 DNA is TGTGCCAGCAGTTACCGGGGGGCATACAACGAGCAGTACTTC. This chain uses TRBV6-6 with TRBJ2-7; a weak D match, TRBD2 (7 bases). This CDR3 contains 14 residues. V was cut by 2 bases and J by 5 bases, with 13 bases left in between. Germline CDR1 reads MNHNY; CDR2 reads SVGAGI (reference sequence).

The chain employs TRBV15 and TRBJ1-1; D possibly corresponds to TRBD1 (5 bases). This CDR3 has 14 residues. Between the trimmed V and J ends, which lost 3 bases and 0 bases, there was a span of 8 bases. In germline, CDR1 is LNHNV, CDR2 YYDKDF (reference sequence). CDR3 sequence reads: CATSSMTVNTEAFF. The CDR3 DNA reads as TGTGCCACCAGCAGCATGACAGTGAACACTGAAGCTTTCTTT.

The chain joins TRBV18 to TRBJ1-6; TRBD1 matches at 9 bases. Germline V gene lookup returns CDR1 KGHSH and CDR2 LQKENI. The length of the CDR3 is 15 residues. V shed 1 base, J shed 11 bases, and the junction held 6 bases outside the gene matches. The CDR3 coding sequence is TGTGCCAGCTCACCACGTGGGACAGGGATGACACCCCTCCACTTT. This codes for CASSPRGTGMTPLHF.

This clone was seen only once. The chain is built from TRBV29-1 and TRBJ1-1; 10 bases align to TRBD1. Looked up from germline, CDR1 is SQVTM and CDR2 is ANQGSEA. The V and J ends lost 7 bases and 3 bases, in that order; junction bases with no gene match: 5. The CDR3 runs to 13 residues. The CDR3 reads CSGADRGDTEAFF. The CDR3, as DNA: TGCAGCGGGGCGGACAGGGGGGACACTGAAGCTTTCTTT.

The V gene is TRBV7-9, the J gene TRBJ1-4, with D maybe TRBD1 (5 bases). V was shortened by 5 bases and J by 3 bases, with 10 bases between the two germline ends. Germline assignment: CDR1 SEHNR and CDR2 FQNEAQ (reference sequence). The CDR3 extends over 14 amino acids. In DNA, the CDR3 is TGTGCCAGCAGCGGGCAGGGTCCTAATGAAAAACTGTTTTTT. This sequence encodes CASSGQGPNEKLFF.

The chain has TRBV21-1 and TRBJ1-1; the table's D call TRBD1 went unverified against the DNA. TRBV21-1 is labeled a pseudogene. CDR3 length: 15 residues. CDR3 nucleotides: TGTGCCAGCAGCAAAGCTAGGGGGCTGAACACTGAAGCTTTCTTT. Its protein is CASSKARGLNTEAFF.

The J gene is TRBJ1-1, the V gene TRBV4-1; D is possibly TRBD1 (5 bases). CDR1 is MGHRA and CDR2 is YSYEKL in the germline V gene. This CDR3 has 15 amino acids. Trimming removed 1 base at V and 4 bases at J, with 13 bases between. The CDR3 here is CASSQVEGLGTEAFF. CDR3 sequence (DNA): TGCGCCAGCAGCCAAGTGGAGGGGTTAGGCACTGAAGCTTTCTTT.

The rearrangement uses TRBV7-2 and TRBJ2-1; 12 bases match TRBD2. Unmatched junction bases numbered 12, after V lost 3 bases and J lost 6 bases. CDR1 and CDR2 (germline): SGHTA, FQGNSA. The CDR3 sequence is 18 residues long. CDR3 in amino acids: CASSLSLLAGGRGNEQFF. The DNA for the CDR3 is TGTGCCAGCAGCTTGTCCCTTCTAGCGGGGGGGCGAGGCAATGAGCAGTTCTTC. The complete variable domain, with remaining parts taken from reference TRBV7-2 and TRBJ2-1, reads GAGVSQSPSNKVTEKGKDVELRCDPISGHTALYWYRQSLGQGLEFLIYFQGNSAPDKSGLPSDRFSAERTGGSVSTLTIQRTQQEDSAVYLCASSLSLLAGGRGNEQFFGPGTRLTVL.

This chain joins TRBV9 and TRBJ2-3; possible D gene TRBD2, 6 bases. The V end lost 3 bases, the J end lost 14 bases, and 22 bases lay between the germline ends. Germline V gene sequence: CDR1 SGDLS, CDR2 YYNGEE. The CDR3 loop spans 14 amino acids. CDR3 region: CASSGLGLGGPSYF. The CDR3 DNA reads as TGTGCCAGCAGCGGATTGGGACTCGGGGGTCCTTCGTATTTT.

This clone showed up just a few times. The genes are TRBV4-3 and TRBJ1-2; the D gene is possibly TRBD1 (5 bases). Trimming removed 0 bases from V and 4 bases from J, with 12 bases in between. The CDR3 loop spans 15 amino acids. In germline, CDR1 is LGHNA, CDR2 YSLEER. CDR3 nucleotides: TGCGCCAGCAGCCAAGATTACGGGGGTCCCTATGGCTACACCTTC. Protein: CASSQDYGGPYGYTF.

CDR3 in amino acids: CARKMRGTNEKLFF. The CDR3 bases are TGTGCCCGGAAAATGCGGGGGACTAATGAAAAACTGTTTTTT. This chain joins TRBV30 and TRBJ1-4; perhaps TRBD1 as D (5 bases). V gave up 8 bases and J gave up 2 bases, with 15 bases separating them. The CDR3 is 14 amino acids. CDR1 and CDR2 from the germline V gene are GTSNPN and SVGIG (reference sequence).

This sequence joins TRBV28 and TRBJ2-3; no firm D call. The length of the CDR3 is 16 residues. V lost 3 bases and J lost 6, with 19 bases in between. Germline values: CDR1 MDHEN, CDR2 SYDVKM. This chain's CDR3 is CASSFVAHGTSDTQYF. The CDR3 DNA is TGTGCCAGCAGTTTTGTTGCCCATGGTACTTCGGATACGCAGTATTTT. The whole variable domain, filled in from reference TRBV28 and TRBJ2-3, reads DVKVTQSSRYLVKRTGEKVFLECVQDMDHENMFWYRQDPGLGLRLIYFSYDVKMKEKGDIPEGYSVSREKKERFSLILESASTNQTSMYLCASSFVAHGTSDTQYFGPGTRLTVL.